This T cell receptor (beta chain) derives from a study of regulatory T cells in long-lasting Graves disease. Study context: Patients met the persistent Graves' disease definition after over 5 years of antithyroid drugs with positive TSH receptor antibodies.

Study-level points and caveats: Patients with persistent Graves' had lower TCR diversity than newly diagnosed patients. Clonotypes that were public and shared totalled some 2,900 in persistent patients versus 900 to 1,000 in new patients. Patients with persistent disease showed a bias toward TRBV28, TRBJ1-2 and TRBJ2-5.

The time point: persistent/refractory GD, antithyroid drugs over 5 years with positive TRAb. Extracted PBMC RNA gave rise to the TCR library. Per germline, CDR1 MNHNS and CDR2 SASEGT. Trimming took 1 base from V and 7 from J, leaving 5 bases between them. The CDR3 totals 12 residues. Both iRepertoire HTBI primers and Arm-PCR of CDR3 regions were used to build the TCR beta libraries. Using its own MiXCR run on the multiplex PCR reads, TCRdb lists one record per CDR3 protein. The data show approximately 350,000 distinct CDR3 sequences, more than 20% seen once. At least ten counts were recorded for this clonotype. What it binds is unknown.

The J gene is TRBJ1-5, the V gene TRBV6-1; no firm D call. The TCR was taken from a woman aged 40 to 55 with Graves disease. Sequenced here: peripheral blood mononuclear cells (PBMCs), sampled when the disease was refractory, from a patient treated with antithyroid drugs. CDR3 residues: CASSEGPQPQHF. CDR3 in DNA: TGTGCCAGCAGTGAAGGGCCACAGCCCCAGCATTTT.